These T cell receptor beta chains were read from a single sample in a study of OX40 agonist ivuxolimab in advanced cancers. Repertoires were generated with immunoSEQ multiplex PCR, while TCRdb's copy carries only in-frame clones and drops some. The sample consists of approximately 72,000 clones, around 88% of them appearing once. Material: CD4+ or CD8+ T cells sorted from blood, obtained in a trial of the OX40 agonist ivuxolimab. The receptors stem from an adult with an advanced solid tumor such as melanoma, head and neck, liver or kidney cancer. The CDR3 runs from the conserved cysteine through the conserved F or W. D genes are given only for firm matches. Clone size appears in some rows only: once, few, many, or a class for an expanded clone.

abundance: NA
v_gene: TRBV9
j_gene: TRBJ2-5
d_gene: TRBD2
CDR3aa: CASSVGAGWSGRVETQYF
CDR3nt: TGTGCCAGCAGCGTAGGGGCGGGGTGGAGCGGGAGGGTCGAGACCCAGTACTTC

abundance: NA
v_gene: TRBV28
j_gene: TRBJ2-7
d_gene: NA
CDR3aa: CASSLSATGRHEQYF
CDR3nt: TGTGCCAGCAGTTTATCGGCTACGGGGCGCCACGAGCAGTACTTC

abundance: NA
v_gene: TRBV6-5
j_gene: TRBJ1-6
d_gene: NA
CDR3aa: CASGRGTTSPLHF
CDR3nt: TGTGCCAGCGGCCGCGGGACAACCTCACCCCTCCACTTT

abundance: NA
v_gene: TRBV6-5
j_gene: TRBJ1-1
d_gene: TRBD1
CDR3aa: CASSLQGATEAFF
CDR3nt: TGTGCCAGCAGCTTACAGGGGGCCACTGAAGCTTTCTTT

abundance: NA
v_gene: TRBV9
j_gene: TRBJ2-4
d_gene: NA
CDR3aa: CASSVGSGDSAKNIQYF
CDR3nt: TGTGCCAGCAGCGTAGGTTCGGGGGATTCTGCCAAAAACATTCAGTACTTC

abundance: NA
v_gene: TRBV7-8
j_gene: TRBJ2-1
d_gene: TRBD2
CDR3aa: CASSLVAGGHNEQFF
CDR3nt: TGTGCCAGCAGCTTAGTAGCGGGGGGGCACAATGAGCAGTTCTTC

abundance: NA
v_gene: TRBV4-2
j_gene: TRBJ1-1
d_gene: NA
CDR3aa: CASSQDLVFDTEAFF
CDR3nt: TGTGCCAGCAGCCAAGATTTGGTCTTTGACACTGAAGCTTTCTTT

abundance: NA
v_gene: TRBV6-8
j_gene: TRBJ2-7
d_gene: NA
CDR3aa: CASSRNTGYEQYF
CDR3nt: TGTGCCAGCAGCCGGAATACAGGGTACGAGCAGTACTTC

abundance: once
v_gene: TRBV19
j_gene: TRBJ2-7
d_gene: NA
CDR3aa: CASSIDGSTYEQYF
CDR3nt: TGTGCCAGTAGTATTGACGGTTCAACCTACGAGCAGTACTTC

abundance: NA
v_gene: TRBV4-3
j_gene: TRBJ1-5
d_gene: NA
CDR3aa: CASSQDPQPYSNQPQHF
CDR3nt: TGCGCCAGCAGCCAAGACCCACAGCCCTATAGCAATCAGCCCCAGCATTTT

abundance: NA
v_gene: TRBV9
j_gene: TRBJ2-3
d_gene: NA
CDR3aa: CASSLRERTDTQYF
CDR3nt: TGTGCCAGCAGCCTCCGTGAGCGCACAGATACGCAGTATTTT

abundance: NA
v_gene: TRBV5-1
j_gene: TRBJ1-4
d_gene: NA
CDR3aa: CASSVSRAPLEKLFF
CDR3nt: TGCGCCAGCAGTGTGAGCCGGGCTCCCCTGGAAAAACTGTTTTTT

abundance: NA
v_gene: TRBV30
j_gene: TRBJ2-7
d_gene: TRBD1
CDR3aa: CAGDRGLEQYF
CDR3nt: TGTGCCGGGGACAGGGGGCTCGAGCAGTACTTC

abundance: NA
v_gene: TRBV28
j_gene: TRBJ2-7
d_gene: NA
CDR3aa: CASSLEYVTREQYF
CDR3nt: TGTGCCAGCAGTTTAGAATATGTAACGCGAGAGCAGTACTTC

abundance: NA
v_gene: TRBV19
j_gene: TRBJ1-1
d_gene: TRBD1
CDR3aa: CASSIKTGGIIMNTEAFF
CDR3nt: TGTGCCAGTAGTATAAAGACAGGGGGCATAATAATGAACACTGAAGCTTTCTTT

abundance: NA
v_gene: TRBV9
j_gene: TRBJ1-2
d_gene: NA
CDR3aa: CASSVSGEGDRHYGYTF
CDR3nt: TGTGCCAGCAGCGTATCCGGTGAGGGTGACAGGCACTATGGCTACACCTTC

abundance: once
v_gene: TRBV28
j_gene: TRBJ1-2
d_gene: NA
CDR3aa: CASRPGTNSGGYTF
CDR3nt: TGTGCCAGCAGGCCCGGGACTAACTCGGGGGGCTACACCTTC

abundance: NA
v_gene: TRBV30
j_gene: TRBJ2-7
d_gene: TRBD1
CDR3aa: CAWDGDRVGEQYF
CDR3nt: TGTGCCTGGGACGGGGACAGGGTGGGTGAGCAGTACTTC

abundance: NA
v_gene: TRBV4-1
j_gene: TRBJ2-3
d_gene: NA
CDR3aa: CASSQEGGRRDSSTDTQYF
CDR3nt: TGCGCCAGCAGCCAAGAGGGGGGGAGACGGGACAGTAGCACAGATACGCAGTATTTT

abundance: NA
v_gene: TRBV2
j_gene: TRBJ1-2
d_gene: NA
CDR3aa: CASPGPLNYGYTF
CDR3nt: TGTGCCAGCCCGGGTCCTCTAAACTATGGCTACACCTTC

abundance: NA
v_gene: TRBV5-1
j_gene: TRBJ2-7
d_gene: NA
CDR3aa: CASSLGQSTTYEQYF
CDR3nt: TGCGCCAGCAGCTTGGGACAGTCAACAACCTACGAGCAGTACTTC

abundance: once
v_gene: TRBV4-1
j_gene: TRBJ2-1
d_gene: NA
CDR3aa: CASSQSVTPRWDEQFF
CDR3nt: TGCGCCAGCAGCCAATCTGTGACGCCACGTTGGGATGAGCAGTTCTTC

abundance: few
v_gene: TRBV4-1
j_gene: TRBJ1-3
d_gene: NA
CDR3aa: CASSQVGSDTIYF
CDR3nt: TGCGCCAGCAGCCAAGTAGGGTCGGACACCATATATTTT

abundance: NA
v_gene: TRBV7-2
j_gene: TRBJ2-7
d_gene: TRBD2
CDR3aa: CASSLVRTSSGRSYEQYF
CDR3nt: TGTGCCAGCAGCTTAGTCCGTACATCCAGCGGGAGAAGTTACGAGCAGTACTTC

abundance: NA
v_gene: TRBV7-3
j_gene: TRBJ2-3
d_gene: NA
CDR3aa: CASSLGGATDTQYF
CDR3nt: TGTGCCAGCAGCTTAGGCGGGGCCACAGATACGCAGTATTTT

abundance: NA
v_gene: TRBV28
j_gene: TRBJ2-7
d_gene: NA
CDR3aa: CASSFLGRSYEQYF
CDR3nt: TGTGCCAGCAGTTTTCTTGGCCGATCCTACGAGCAGTACTTC

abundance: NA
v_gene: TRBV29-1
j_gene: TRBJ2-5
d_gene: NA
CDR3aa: CSVEWQQETQYF
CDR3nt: TGCAGCGTTGAATGGCAGCAAGAGACCCAGTACTTC

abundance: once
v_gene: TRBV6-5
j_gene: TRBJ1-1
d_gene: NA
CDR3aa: CASSYEAGVSTEAFF
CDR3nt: TGTGCCAGCAGTTACGAAGCAGGGGTTAGCACTGAAGCTTTCTTT

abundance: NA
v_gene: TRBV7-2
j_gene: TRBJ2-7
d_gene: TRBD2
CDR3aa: CASSLGSGSYEQYF
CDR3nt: TGTGCCAGCAGCTTAGGTAGCGGGAGCTACGAGCAGTACTTC

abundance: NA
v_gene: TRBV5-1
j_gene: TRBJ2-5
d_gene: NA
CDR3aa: CASSLAWGETQYF
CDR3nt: TGCGCCAGCAGCTTGGCTTGGGGAGAGACCCAGTACTTC

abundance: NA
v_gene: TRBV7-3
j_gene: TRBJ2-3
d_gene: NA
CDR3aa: CASSSGSTDTQYF
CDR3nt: TGTGCCAGCAGCTCGGGATCCACAGATACGCAGTATTTT